This TCR beta chain was obtained from a study of blood T cell repertoires in COVID-19. Study in general: The samples span acute and convalescent COVID-19 from the United States, Italy and Spain.

CDR3 size: 15 residues. The V end lost 0 bases, the J end lost 3 bases, and 11 bases lay between the germline ends. Germline loops: CDR1 MNHEY, CDR2 SVGAGI. Method: immunoSEQ multiplex PCR; TCRdb's copy keeps in-frame clones and lacks some. The sample lists approximately 130,000 clones, around 76% occurring once. The sequenced sample was peripheral blood. The clonotype originates from a human donor in a cohort sampled during active COVID-19. The chain combines TRBV6-5 with TRBJ1-2; no definite D call. The CDR3 region is CASSYSSSIHYGYTF. The CDR3 nucleotides are TGTGCCAGCAGTTACTCTTCGAGCATCCACTATGGCTACACCTTC.